This entry features one T cell receptor (beta chain) sequence. Its target is unknown. Germline CDR1 KGHDR, CDR2 SFDVKD. The CDR3 has 13 residues. Trimming stripped 0 bases from V and 6 bases from J, with 6 bases between. Then a second PCR, running about 7 to 11 cycles, was carried out with a sample-barcoded 5' primer and a J-beta primer mix. Each cDNA was tagged by a template-switch adaptor containing 12 random nucleotides. Every individual sample yielded 2.5 million or more paired-end reads (each containing CDR3). TCRdb independently ran MiXCR on the 5' RACE reads; one entry per CDR3 protein. The repertoire holds 1.6 million or so distinct CDR3 sequences, with around 36% as singletons. The data were obtained in a study of blood T cells in healthy people across ages. Overall study findings and caveats: Strong correlation linked observed beta diversity and percent naive T cells. Age showed a roughly linear inverse relationship with TCR beta diversity per million T cells.

The rearrangement links TRBV24-1 to TRBJ2-3; perhaps TRBD1 as D (6 bases). This TCR derives from a woman younger than 45 in good health. Sequences were obtained from blood. The CDR3 loop is CATSDLQGDTQYF. The CDR3 DNA sequence: TGTGCCACCAGTGATTTGCAGGGGGATACGCAGTATTTT.